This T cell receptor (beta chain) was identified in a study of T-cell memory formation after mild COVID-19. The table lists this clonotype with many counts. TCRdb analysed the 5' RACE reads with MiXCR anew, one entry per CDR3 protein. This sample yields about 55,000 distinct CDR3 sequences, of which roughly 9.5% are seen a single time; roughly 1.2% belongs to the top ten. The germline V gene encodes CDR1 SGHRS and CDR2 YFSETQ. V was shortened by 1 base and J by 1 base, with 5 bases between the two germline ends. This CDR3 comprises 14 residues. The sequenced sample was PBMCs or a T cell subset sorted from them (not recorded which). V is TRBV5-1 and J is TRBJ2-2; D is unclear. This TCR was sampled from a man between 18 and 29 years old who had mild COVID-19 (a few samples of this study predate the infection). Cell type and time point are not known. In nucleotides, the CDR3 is TGCGCCAGCAGCTTGAGACAGAACACCGGGGAGCTGTTTTTT. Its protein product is CASSLRQNTGELFF.